This T cell receptor (beta chain) emerged from a study of CD8+ T cells in alopecia areata. Study-level findings and limits: Lesional tissue from the scalp (especially in alopecia totalis/universalis) showed higher clonality than normal scalp. With patients, TCR sharing proved less clear than in mice, a difference possibly related to HLA.

Worth noting for this clone: Its antigen is not known.

Both CD4+ and CD8+ T cells were separated by sorting PBMCs. After isolation, RNA underwent reverse transcription to generate cDNA as the sequencing template. TCRdb's copy holds only in-frame clones and misses some; the assay was immunoSEQ multiplex PCR. The data contain about 150,000 clones, less than 65% of them singletons. Trimming removed 3 bases from V and 1 base from J, with 6 bases in between. This CDR3 has 14 amino acids. Germline V lookup: CDR1 MGHRA, CDR2 YSYEKL. This clonotype originated in a human donor in good health. The gene calls are TRBV4-1 and TRBJ2-2; a weak D match, TRBD1 (5 bases). The specimen was CD8+ T cells sorted from blood. The CDR3 loop is CASSHGQNTGELFF. The CDR3 coding sequence is TGCGCCAGCAGCCACGGACAGAACACCGGGGAGCTGTTTTTT.